This TCR beta chain derives from a study of tumor-infiltrating lymphocytes in primary liver carcinoma. With 500 ng total RNA as template and a constant-region primer, TCR beta cDNA was made. Nested multiplex PCR, run for three rounds with slightly modified ARM-PCR, yielded TCR beta libraries. Investigators reported that the first two PCR rounds, at about 11 cycles each, used TRBV1-TRBV30 forward primers with a C-beta reverse primer. TCRdb reprocessed the multiplex PCR reads with MiXCR, giving one entry per CDR3 protein. The sample lists around 70,000 distinct CDR3 sequences, about 70% seen once, with around a quarter in the top ten. Co-extraction of both nucleic acids (RNA and DNA) used roughly 20-33 mg of unsorted bulk tissue. Each tumor sample had over 85% viable tumor cells. Details on this clonotype: The germline gene is not matched at one end of the junction; a read error may be the cause.

The CDR3 has 16 residues. Per the germline V gene, CDR1 is LGHNA and CDR2 is YNFKEQ. The sequencing input was liver tumor tissue from sampling region 4. Documented subset: tumor region T4, right-lateral pole. The receptor was isolated from a middle-aged man with primary liver carcinoma and hepatitis B virus infection. The chain combines TRBV4-2 with TRBJ2-1; 7 nucleotides align to TRBD2. CDR3 DNA: TGTGCCAGCAGCGTAACCGGGACTAACGGGGAGAATGAGCAGTCCTTC. Translated: CASSVTGTNGENEQSF.